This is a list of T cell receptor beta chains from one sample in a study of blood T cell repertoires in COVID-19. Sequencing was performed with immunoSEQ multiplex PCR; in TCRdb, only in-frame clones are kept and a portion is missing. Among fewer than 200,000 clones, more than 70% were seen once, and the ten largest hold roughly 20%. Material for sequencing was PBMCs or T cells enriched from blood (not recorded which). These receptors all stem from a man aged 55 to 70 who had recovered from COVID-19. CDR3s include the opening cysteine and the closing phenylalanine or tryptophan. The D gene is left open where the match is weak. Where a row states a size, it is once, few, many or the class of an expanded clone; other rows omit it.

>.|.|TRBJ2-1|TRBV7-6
CASSLIVEQFF
TGTGCCAGCAGCCTAATCGTGGAGCAGTTCTTC
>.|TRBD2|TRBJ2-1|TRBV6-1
CASSEGAKAGSQYIEQFF
TGTGCCAGCAGTGAAGGGGCAAAAGCGGGATCACAATATATAGAGCAGTTCTTC
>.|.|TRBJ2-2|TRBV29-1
CSGRDSNTGELFF
TGCAGCGGCCGGGACTCCAACACCGGGGAGCTGTTTTTT
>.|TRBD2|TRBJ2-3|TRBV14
CASSRGLAGDTDTQYF
TGTGCCAGCAGCCGAGGACTAGCGGGGGACACAGATACGCAGTATTTT
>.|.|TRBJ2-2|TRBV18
CASSPRGANTGELFF
TGTGCCAGCTCACCACGGGGGGCGAACACCGGGGAGCTGTTTTTT
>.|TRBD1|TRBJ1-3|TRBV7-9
CASSDWTGGRGHTIYF
TGTGCCAGCAGCGACTGGACAGGGGGTCGAGGCCACACCATATATTTT
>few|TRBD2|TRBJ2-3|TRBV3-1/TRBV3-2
CASSPLASGGPDTQYF
TGTGCCAGCAGCCCTTTGGCTAGCGGGGGGCCGGATACGCAGTATTTT
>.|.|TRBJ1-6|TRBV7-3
CASSSLGGGSPLHF
TGTGCCAGCAGCTCCCTGGGGGGAGGCTCACCCCTCCACTTT
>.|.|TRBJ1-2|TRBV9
CASSVDPWRGLTGEEGYTF
TGTGCCAGCAGCGTAGATCCGTGGCGAGGGCTCACGGGGGAGGAAGGCTACACCTTC
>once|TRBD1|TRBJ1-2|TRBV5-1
CASSFLTGGDYGYTF
TGCGCCAGCAGCTTTCTGACAGGGGGCGACTATGGCTACACCTTC
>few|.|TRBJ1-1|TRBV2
CASKTGNLDTEAFF
TGTGCCAGCAAAACCGGGAACCTAGACACTGAAGCTTTCTTT